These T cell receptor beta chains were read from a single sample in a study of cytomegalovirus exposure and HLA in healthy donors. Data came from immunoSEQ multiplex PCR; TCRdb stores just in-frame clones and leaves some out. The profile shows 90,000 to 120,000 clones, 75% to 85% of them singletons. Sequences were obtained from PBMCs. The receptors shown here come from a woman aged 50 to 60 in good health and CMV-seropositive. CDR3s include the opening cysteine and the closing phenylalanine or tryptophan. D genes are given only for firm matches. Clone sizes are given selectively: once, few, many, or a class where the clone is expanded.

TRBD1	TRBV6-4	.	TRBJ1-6	CASSAGTGGDRSLHF	TGTGCCAGCAGTGCAGGGACAGGGGGGGACAGGTCGCTCCACTTT
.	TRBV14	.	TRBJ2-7	CASSRNRVYEQYF	TGTGCCAGCAGCCGAAACAGGGTCTACGAGCAGTACTTC
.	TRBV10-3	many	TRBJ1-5	CAIRQSNQPQHF	TGTGCCATCCGCCAGAGCAATCAGCCCCAGCATTTT
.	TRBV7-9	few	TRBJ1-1	CASSFRDPEAFF	TGTGCCAGCAGCTTCAGGGATCCTGAAGCTTTCTTT
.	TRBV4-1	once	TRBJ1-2	CASSPSGSREGYTF	TGCGCCAGCAGCCCATCGGGTAGCCGGGAAGGCTACACCTTC
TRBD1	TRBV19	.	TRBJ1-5	CASSERTGGYQPQHF	TGTGCCAGTAGCGAGAGGACAGGGGGTTATCAGCCCCAGCATTTT
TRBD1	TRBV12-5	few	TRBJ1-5	CASVPGQGNQPQHF	TGTGCTAGTGTTCCCGGACAGGGCAATCAGCCCCAGCATTTT
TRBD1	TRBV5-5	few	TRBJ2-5	CASSEGTGGGETQYF	TGTGCCAGCAGCGAGGGGACAGGGGGCGGGGAGACCCAGTACTTC
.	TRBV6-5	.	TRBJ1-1	CASSYSPLFPGTFF	TGTGCCAGCAGTTACTCCCCCCTCTTCCCCGGGACTTTCTTT
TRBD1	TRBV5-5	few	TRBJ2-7	CASSLTGESEQYF	TGTGCCAGCAGCTTGACAGGGGAAAGCGAGCAGTACTTC
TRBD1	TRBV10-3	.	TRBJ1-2	CATTPVGQGLPYGYTF	TGTGCCACCACCCCCGTCGGACAGGGACTTCCCTACGGCTACACCTTC
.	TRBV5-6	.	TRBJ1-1	CASSLRGVAFF	TGTGCCAGCAGCTTGAGAGGAGTGGCTTTCTTT
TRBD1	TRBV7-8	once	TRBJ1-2	CASSPRQGAHYGYTF	TGTGCCAGCAGCCCCCGACAGGGGGCGCACTATGGCTACACCTTC
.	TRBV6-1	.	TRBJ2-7	CASPPHPGHPYEQYF	TGTGCCTCACCCCCCCATCCTGGCCACCCCTACGAGCAGTACTTC
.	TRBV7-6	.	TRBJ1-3	CASSFLDSSGNTIYF	TGTGCCAGCAGCTTCCTGGACAGCTCTGGAAACACCATATATTTT
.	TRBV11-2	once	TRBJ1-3	CASSLDQGKSGNTIYF	TGTGCCAGCAGCTTAGATCAGGGGAAATCTGGAAACACCATATATTTT
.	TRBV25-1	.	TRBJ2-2	CASGREFPNTGELFF	TGTGCCAGCGGTCGGGAATTCCCAAACACCGGGGAGCTGTTTTTT
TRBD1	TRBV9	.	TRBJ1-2	CASSVAGTGGYGYTF	TGTGCCAGCAGCGTCGCCGGGACAGGGGGCTACGGCTACACCTTC
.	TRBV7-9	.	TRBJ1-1	CASSPVPRQLNTEAFF	TGTGCCAGCAGCCCAGTACCCCGACAGCTGAACACTGAAGCTTTCTTT
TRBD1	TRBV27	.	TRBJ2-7	CASKGTGTYEQYF	TGTGCCAGCAAAGGGACAGGGACCTACGAGCAGTACTTC
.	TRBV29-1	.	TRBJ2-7	CSERRSPRDYEQYF	TGCAGCGAGCGACGTAGCCCCCGGGACTACGAGCAGTACTTC
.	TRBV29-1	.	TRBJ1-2	CSVEDTGRYGYTF	TGCAGCGTTGAGGATACAGGGCGCTATGGCTACACCTTC
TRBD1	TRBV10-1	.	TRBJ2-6	CASSDGTGVSGANVLTF	TGCGCCAGCAGTGACGGGACAGGGGTTTCTGGGGCCAACGTCCTGACTTTC
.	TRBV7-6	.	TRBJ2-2	CASRVYPQGENTGELFF	TGTGCCAGCAGGGTTTATCCACAGGGAGAGAACACCGGGGAGCTGTTTTTT
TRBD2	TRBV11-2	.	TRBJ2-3	CASSLTSGGADTQYF	TGTGCCAGCAGCCTTACTAGCGGGGGTGCAGATACGCAGTATTTT
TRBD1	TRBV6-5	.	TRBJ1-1	CASSYSKRGRSEAFF	TGTGCCAGCAGTTACTCGAAAAGGGGGCGATCTGAAGCTTTCTTT
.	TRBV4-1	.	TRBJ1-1	CASSPQGLNTEAFF	TGCGCCAGCAGCCCGCAGGGATTGAACACTGAAGCTTTCTTT
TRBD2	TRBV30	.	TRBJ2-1	CAWTASGGPSSYNEQFF	TGTGCCTGGACGGCTAGCGGGGGTCCAAGCTCCTACAATGAGCAGTTCTTC
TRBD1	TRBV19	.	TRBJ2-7	CASSVQRTGGYEQYF	TGTGCCAGTAGCGTACAACGGACAGGGGGTTACGAGCAGTACTTC
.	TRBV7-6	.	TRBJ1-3	CASSLGTGSGNTIYF	TGTGCCAGCAGCTTAGGCACAGGCTCTGGAAACACCATATATTTT
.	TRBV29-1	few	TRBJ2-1	CSVGDWGNEQFF	TGCAGCGTCGGGGACTGGGGCAATGAGCAGTTCTTC
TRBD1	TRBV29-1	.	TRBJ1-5	CSVTGTGVDQPQHF	TGCAGCGTCACCGGGACAGGGGTCGATCAGCCCCAGCATTTT
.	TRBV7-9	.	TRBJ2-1	CASSLATSEQFF	TGTGCCAGCAGCTTAGCAACGAGTGAGCAGTTCTTC
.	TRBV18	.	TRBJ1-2	CASSPTVGQSFNYGYTF	TGTGCCAGCTCCCCAACGGTAGGACAAAGCTTTAACTATGGCTACACCTTC
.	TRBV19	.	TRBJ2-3	CASTSRRAASGRGDTQYF	TGTGCCAGTACCTCTAGACGGGCGGCTAGCGGAAGGGGGGATACGCAGTATTTT
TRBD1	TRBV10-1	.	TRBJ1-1	CASSRDRAAGPRTEAFF	TGCGCCAGCAGCCGGGACAGGGCGGCGGGCCCCCGCACTGAAGCTTTCTTT
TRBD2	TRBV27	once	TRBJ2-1	CASSLSGLWEGPSYNEQFF	TGTGCCAGCAGTTTATCGGGGTTGTGGGAGGGGCCTTCCTACAATGAGCAGTTCTTC
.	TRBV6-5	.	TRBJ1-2	CASTKPPGVGYTF	TGTGCCAGCACCAAACCTCCGGGGGTGGGCTACACCTTC
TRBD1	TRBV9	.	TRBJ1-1	CASSVDGGGTANTEAFF	TGTGCCAGCAGCGTAGATGGTGGAGGGACAGCGAACACTGAAGCTTTCTTT
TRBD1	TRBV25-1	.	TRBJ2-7	CASTLGTGSYEQYF	TGTGCCAGCACCCTTGGGACAGGGTCTTACGAGCAGTACTTC